The 2 T cell receptor beta chains presented below share a single source sample, sequenced in a study of blood T cell repertoires in COVID-19. Some clones are missing from TCRdb's copy, which holds only in-frame ones; the method was immunoSEQ multiplex PCR. The top ten hold under 2.5% of the sample, which has about 120,000 clones, over 80% seen once. Sequencing used peripheral blood. Every receptor here comes from a man aged 25 to 40 with acute or convalescent COVID-19.

This sequence joins TRBV4-1 and TRBJ1-6; the match to TRBD1 covers 10 bases. CDR1 is MGHRA and CDR2 is YSYEKL in the germline V gene. The CDR3 contains 15 residues. With V trimmed by 3 bases and J by 8 bases, 4 bases remained unmatched. For the CDR3, the DNA is TGCGCCAGCAGCCATACCGGGACAGGGGATTCACCCCTCCACTTT. Its protein product is CASSHTGTGDSPLHF.

The CDR3 bases are TGCGCCAGCAGCCAAGGTATTAGCGGAGTCTACAATGAGCAGTTCTTC. Amino acid sequence: CASSQGISGVYNEQFF. The chain combines TRBV4-3 with TRBJ2-1, with a tentative D call TRBD2 (6 bases). In germline, CDR1 is LGHNA, CDR2 YSLEER. Trimming stripped 1 base from V and 3 bases from J, with 13 bases between. The CDR3 covers 16 residues.